These 25 T cell receptor beta chains share one sample of origin, sequenced in a study of blood T cell repertoires in COVID-19. The data were produced by immunoSEQ multiplex PCR, yet TCRdb's version contains in-frame clones alone and is incomplete. Of 93,000 or so clones in the sample, about 90% were seen once. Sequencing used peripheral blood. Receptors originate from a man aged 45 to 65 in a cohort sampled during active COVID-19.

This sequence joins TRBV27 and TRBJ1-4, with D unresolved. The CDR3 has 13 residues. Germline loops: CDR1 MNHEY, CDR2 SMNVEV (reference sequence). V was pared by 5 bases and J by 5 bases, with 9 bases between. This CDR3 is CASSLQRNEKLFF. For the CDR3, the DNA is TGTGCCAGCAGTCTACAGAGAAATGAAAAACTGTTTTTT.

The chain recombines TRBV6-5 with TRBJ1-4; 10 bases align to TRBD1. Germline V gene lookup returns CDR1 MNHEY and CDR2 SVGAGI. V gave up 7 bases and J gave up 8 bases; unmatched junction bases: 7. The CDR3 totals 14 residues. DNA for the CDR3: TGTGCCAGCAAGGGAGACAGGGGGCGCGAAAAACTGTTTTTT. Amino acids: CASKGDRGREKLFF.

The rearrangement joins TRBV7-9 to TRBJ2-5; TRBD2 is a possible D gene (6 bases). The CDR3 loop spans 15 amino acids. V lost 5 bases to trimming and J lost 3 bases, with 16 bases between them. Germline-derived CDR1 and CDR2 are SEHNR and FQNEAQ (reference sequence). CDR3 coding DNA: TGTGCCAGCAGCCTGATGGGAGGAACAGAAGAGACCCAGTACTTC. This gives the protein CASSLMGGTEETQYF.

The chain combines TRBV19 with TRBJ2-7; the match to TRBD1 covers 8 bases. The germline gives CDR1 LNHDA, CDR2 SQIVND (reference sequence). With V trimmed by 5 bases and J by 6 bases, 6 bases remained unmatched. The CDR3 sequence is 13 residues long. The CDR3 sequence: CASSPRDRSEQYV. The CDR3 DNA sequence: TGTGCCAGTAGTCCCCGGGACAGGTCCGAGCAGTACGTC.

A single count supports this clone. The chain joins TRBV10-3 to TRBJ2-7; the D gene is possibly TRBD1 (6 bases). This CDR3 is 14 amino acids long. Germline assignment: CDR1 ENHRY and CDR2 SYGVKD. Trimming took 8 bases from V and 2 from J, leaving 16 bases between them. The CDR3: CAISPTDSPYEQYV. The CDR3 coding sequence is TGTGCCATCTCCCCAACGGACAGTCCCTACGAGCAGTACGTC.

This clone occurred once. The chain recombines TRBV6-5 with TRBJ1-3; 8 nucleotides align to TRBD1. In germline, CDR1 is MNHEY, CDR2 SVGAGI. The trim removed 2 bases at V and 4 bases at J, leaving 4 bases unmatched. The CDR3 contains 15 residues. As DNA, the CDR3 is TGTGCCAGCAGTTACCAGGGGGCGCGCGGAAACACCATATATTTT. Its translation is CASSYQGARGNTIYF.

V and J are TRBV7-9 and TRBJ2-2; tentatively, D is TRBD1 (6 bases). The V end lost 9 bases, the J end lost 4 bases, and 9 bases lay between the germline ends. The CDR3 loop spans 12 amino acids. Germline loops: CDR1 SEHNR, CDR2 FQNEAQ (reference sequence). This CDR3 is CASGRGTGELFF. DNA for the CDR3: TGTGCCAGTGGCAGGGGCACCGGGGAGCTGTTTTTT.

This clone was counted a single time. This sequence joins TRBV5-5 and TRBJ2-3, with 13 bases fitting TRBD2. This CDR3 spans 16 amino acids. CDR1 is SGHKS, CDR2 YYEKEE, per germline (reference sequence). Germline trimming cut 4 bases from V and 1 base from J; bases unmatched to any gene: 3. In DNA form, the CDR3 reads TGTGCCAGCAGCGCGGGGACTAGCGGGGGCACAGATACGCAGTATTTT. This codes for CASSAGTSGGTDTQYF.

The chain carries TRBV5-6 and TRBJ2-1; tentative D call: TRBD2 (5 bases). V was cut by 4 bases and J by 9 bases, with 11 bases left in between. CDR1 and CDR2 from the germline V gene are SGHDT and YYEEEE. The length of the CDR3 is 12 residues. The CDR3 DNA is TGTGCCAGCAGCGCTGAAGAGGGTGAGCAGTTCTTC. It specifies CASSAEEGEQFF.

This chain joins TRBV4-3 and TRBJ1-4; TRBD1 matches 7 bases. V lost 0 bases and J lost 4; bases outside the gene matches: 8. The CDR3 has 17 residues. The germline gives CDR1 LGHNA, CDR2 YSLEER. DNA for the CDR3: TGCGCCAGCAGCCAAGATTTAGGGACAGCCCGTAATGAAAAACTGTTTTTT. Protein: CASSQDLGTARNEKLFF.

The chain couples TRBV11-3 to TRBJ2-3, with TRBD2 matching 12 bases. Germline V lookup: CDR1 SGHNT, CDR2 YENEEA. CDR3 length equals 16 residues. J was trimmed by 6 bases and V by 5 bases; bases with no gene match: 9. CDR3 sequence: CASSLQLAGGGDTQYF. The CDR3 bases are TGTGCCAGCAGCCTTCAACTAGCGGGGGGTGGCGATACGCAGTATTTT.

The chain recombines TRBV2 with TRBJ2-7; a possible D gene is TRBD2 (7 bases). Germline V gives CDR1 SNHLY, CDR2 FYNNEI. With 6 bases removed from V and 0 bases from J, the gap between germline ends came to 12 bases. The CDR3 totals 14 residues. The CDR3 is CASSGRGASYEQYV. The CDR3 DNA sequence: TGTGCCAGCAGCGGCCGGGGGGCCTCCTACGAGCAGTACGTC.

This clone was recorded only once. V and J are TRBV5-1 and TRBJ2-1; 8 bases fit TRBD2. Trimming cost V 1 base and J 4 bases; bases outside gene matches: 4. CDR3 size: 15 residues. Germline V gives CDR1 SGHRS, CDR2 YFSETQ. This CDR3 reads CASSLNSGGYNEQFF. The CDR3 DNA sequence: TGCGCCAGCAGCTTGAACAGCGGGGGATACAATGAGCAGTTCTTC.

The chain couples TRBV19 to TRBJ2-5; weak D call: TRBD1 (6 bases). Germline V gives CDR1 LNHDA, CDR2 SQIVND (reference sequence). V lost 3 bases, J lost 7 bases, and 21 bases lay in between. The CDR3 covers 16 residues. The CDR3 DNA is TGTGCCAGTAGTATCATGACAGGTGGGGGCGGAGGGACCCAGTACTTC. This sequence encodes CASSIMTGGGGGTQYF. Drawing the rest from reference TRBV19 and TRBJ2-5, the complete variable domain is DGGITQSPKYLFRKEGQNVTLSCEQNLNHDAMYWYRQDPGQGLRLIYYSQIVNDFQKGDIAEGYSVSREKKESFPLTVTSAQKNPTAFYLCASSIMTGGGGGTQYFGPGTRLLVL.

The rearrangement links TRBV7-8 to TRBJ1-1; 7 nucleotides agree with TRBD1. With 5 bases clipped from V and 1 base from J, the junction kept 7 bases outside the gene matches. CDR3 length: 15 amino acids. Germline V gives CDR1 SGHVS, CDR2 FQNEAQ. The CDR3 sequence is CASSPPGQENTEAFF. The DNA of the CDR3 is TGTGCCAGCAGCCCCCCCGGACAGGAGAACACTGAAGCTTTCTTT.

The rearrangement uses TRBV19 and TRBJ2-2; 7 bases agree with TRBD1. Per the germline V gene, CDR1 is LNHDA and CDR2 is SQIVND (reference sequence). With V trimmed by 7 bases and J by 2 bases, 10 bases remained unmatched. The CDR3 sequence is 16 residues long. The CDR3 spells CASTRKGQINTGELFF. CDR3 DNA sequence: TGTGCCAGTACCCGGAAGGGACAGATTAACACCGGGGAGCTGTTTTTT.

The CDR3 nucleotides read TGTGCCAGCAGCCCGAGGGACAGCCCTAATCAGCCCCAGCATTTT. Its translation: CASSPRDSPNQPQHF. The chain has TRBV3-1 (or the pseudogene TRBV3-2) and TRBJ1-5; TRBD1 matches at 7 bases. CDR3 length equals 15 residues. Germline V gene lookup returns CDR1 LGHDT and CDR2 YNNKEL (reference sequence). J gave up 4 bases and V 4 bases, and 7 bases lay outside the gene matches.

With respect to this clone: The same CDR3 can be traced to other DNA sequences in this sample. V gene TRBV11-3 combines with J gene TRBJ2-7; 14 positions match TRBD2. Losses at the gene ends were 4 bases for V and 2 bases for J; bases not matched to a gene: 1. The CDR3 totals 15 residues. Germline CDR1 and CDR2: SGHNT and YENEEA. CDR3 nucleotide sequence: TGTGCCAGCAGCTCGGGACTAGCGGGGGCCTACGAGCAGTACTTC. It encodes CASSSGLAGAYEQYF. Full variable domain (missing parts from reference TRBV11-3 and TRBJ2-7): EAGVVQSPRYKIIEKKQPVAFWCNPISGHNTLYWYLQNLGQGPELLIRYENEEAVDDSQLPKDRFSAERLKGVDSTLKIQPAELGDSAVYLCASSSGLAGAYEQYFGPGTRLTVT.

The rearrangement joins TRBV9 to TRBJ2-3, with 10 bases aligning to TRBD2. V shed 3 bases and J 3 bases; nucleotides not matched to a gene: 7. Germline V gene lookup returns CDR1 SGDLS and CDR2 YYNGEE. The CDR3 consists of 16 residues. The CDR3 sequence is CASSASRTSGTDTQYF. CDR3 sequence (DNA): TGTGCCAGCAGCGCCTCCCGGACTAGCGGAACAGATACGCAGTATTTT. Looking up the rest from reference TRBV9 and TRBJ2-3 gives the full variable domain: DSGVTQTPKHLITATGQRVTLRCSPRSGDLSVYWYQQSLDQGLQFLIQYYNGEERAKGNILERFSAQQFPDLHSELNLSSLELGDSALYFCASSASRTSGTDTQYFGPGTRLTVL.

V and J are TRBV5-1 and TRBJ2-5; 9 positions match TRBD2. The CDR3 extends over 14 amino acids. The germline V gene has CDR1 SGHRS and CDR2 YFSETQ. Trimming took 7 bases from V and 2 from J; bases not matched to a gene: 6. In nucleotides, the CDR3 is TGCGCCAGCTCGGATAGCGGGGGACAAGAGACCCAGTACTTC. This encodes CASSDSGGQETQYF.

The gene calls are TRBV24-1 and TRBJ2-1, with D perhaps matching TRBD1 (5 bases). The CDR3 consists of 16 residues. V was shortened by 2 bases and J by 4 bases, with 14 bases between the two germline ends. Looked up from germline, CDR1 is KGHDR and CDR2 is SFDVKD. The CDR3 loop is CATSDWGSSTYNEQFF. In DNA, the CDR3 is TGTGCCACCAGTGATTGGGGCAGTAGCACGTACAATGAGCAGTTCTTC.

The chain is built from TRBV7-9 and TRBJ2-3; possibly TRBD1 for D (5 bases). V lost 1 base and J 8 bases, leaving 13 bases between the germline ends. The length of the CDR3 is 14 residues. Germline values: CDR1 SEHNR, CDR2 FQNEAQ (reference sequence). This chain's CDR3 is CASSLEGSPGTQYF. The CDR3 region has the DNA TGTGCCAGCAGCTTAGAGGGGTCTCCAGGTACGCAGTATTTT.

This rearrangement joins TRBV6-5 to TRBJ1-1; D is undetermined. V was cut by 6 bases and J by 0 bases, with 14 bases left in between. CDR3 size: 15 residues. Germline-derived CDR1 and CDR2 are MNHEY and SVGAGI. The DNA of the CDR3 is TGTGCCAGCAGACTAGGTGTATGGGTGAACACTGAAGCTTTCTTT. Its translation: CASRLGVWVNTEAFF.

The chain recombines TRBV9 with TRBJ2-3, with 9 bases matching TRBD2. In germline, CDR1 is SGDLS, CDR2 YYNGEE. This CDR3 spans 16 amino acids. Unmatched junction bases numbered 5, after V lost 0 bases and J lost 3 bases. The CDR3: CASSVGLAGMTDTQYF. As DNA, the CDR3 is TGTGCCAGCAGCGTAGGCCTAGCGGGGATGACAGATACGCAGTATTTT.

The rearrangement uses TRBV28 and TRBJ1-5; the D is unclear. Germline CDR1 is MDHEN and CDR2 is SYDVKM. Trimming removed 5 bases at V and 3 bases at J, with 11 bases between. This CDR3 has 14 amino acids. In nucleotides, the CDR3 is TGTGCCAGCAGTCCGGGAGCCCCCAATCAGCCCCAGCATTTT. Translating it yields CASSPGAPNQPQHF.